This TCR beta chain was obtained from a study of response to subunit inactivated influenza vaccine. In TCRdb, the RT-PCR reads were re-called with MiXCR into one record per CDR3 protein. Of hundreds of thousands of distinct CDR3 sequences in the sample, approximately 14% were seen once. Trimming cost V 5 bases and J 10 bases, with 6 bases left between them. Germline assignment: CDR1 DFQATT and CDR2 SNEGSKA (reference sequence). CDR3 length equals 9 residues. This clonotype was found a few times. Its target is not known. Study-wide results and caveats: Few additional T cells are recruited per seasonal influenza vaccination, authors suggested.

The J gene is TRBJ2-1, the V gene TRBV20-1, with D unresolved. This sequence was found in a man in his forties or fifties who received an inactivated influenza vaccine. The sample here was PBMCs from blood, taken approximately 12 days after vaccination. The CDR3 reads CSAGVEQFF. The DNA of the CDR3 is TGCAGTGCTGGGGTCGAGCAGTTCTTC.